The following is a T cell receptor beta chain sequence with its context. Its cognate antigen has yet to be identified. The sample holds no much larger clone one base away, and base qualities are not on file. This entry comes from a study of T-cell memory formation after mild COVID-19 (dated by TCRdb to the early 2020s). In terms of the full investigation: TCR sequence clusters from the two donors were found to be largely donor specific. In a couple of donors, T-cell clones that expanded and contracted after mild COVID-19 were followed by sequencing TCRalpha and TCRbeta repertoires longitudinally. The cohort was made up of two young adult volunteers, one female and one male, who were previously healthy.

TCRdb names Illumina NovaSeq 6000 as the instrument used. TCRalpha and TCRbeta cDNA libraries were constructed by 5'RACE with constant-segment primers, with sample barcodes and unique molecular identifiers being introduced. RNA was extracted from every sample with Trizol reagent. The libraries were amplified in two PCR steps, and the second step added a second sample barcode and Illumina TruSeq adapters. Libraries were sequenced on an Illumina NovaSeq with 2 x 150 bp paired-end reads. The paper's processing steps were these. Reads were demultiplexed and collapsed into UMI-guided consensus sequences with migec v1.2.7. Using mixcr v2.1.11, UMI consensuses were aligned to TRA and TRB V and J templates and then assembled into clonotypes. Expanded or contracted clonotypes were those called significant by both edgeR and NoisET, with noise models trained on biological replicates. edgeR calls used a false discovery rate-adjusted p below 0.01 and a log2 fold-change threshold of 1. As an exploratory analysis of dynamics, PCA with hierarchical clustering was applied to max-normalized trajectories of the 1000 most abundant clonotypes. Each responding clone was given a CD4 or CD8 phenotype based on the CD4+ and CD8+ repertoires, which had been sequenced separately. TCRdb trimmed the raw reads at Q25, called clones with MiXCR and kept productive beta chains. For every CDR3 protein sequence, its rows merge into one entry that carries the most common genes and DNA. TCRdb, rather than the study authors, made the V and J calls. The table for this sample lists roughly 220,000 distinct CDR3 sequences; 7.5% to 10% of them were counted only once. The ten largest clones represent 3.5% to 4% of the sample.

General conclusions and limits of the study: Contracting CD4+ clones appeared mostly in the CM and EM memory subsets, whereas CD8+ clones were enriched in EMRA. Whether the second-wave clones peaking on day 37 were SARS-CoV-2 specific was not confirmed. Some responding clones were detected in pre-infection memory, suggesting pre-existing cross-reactive memory T cells joined the SARS-CoV-2 response. From day 15 to 85, contracting clones showed balanced CD4/CD8 phenotypes, whereas a second wave of clones that expanded from day 15 to 37 leaned towards CD4+. The study covered only two mild cases, and larger cohorts including severe cases with pre-infection samples were considered necessary.

PBMCs were isolated by Ficoll-Paque density gradient centrifugation. The CDR3 goes from the cysteine to the phenylalanine over 15 residues. The entry retains the CDR3 DNA only, 45 bases that are in frame from base 1. V drops 0 bases and J drops 2 bases, leaving 9 bases in between. According to the germline V gene, CDR1 reads SGHRS and CDR2 reads YFSETQ. The sequenced sample was PBMCs or a T cell subset sorted from them (not recorded which). Recombination linked TRBV5-1 to TRBJ1-5; the D gene is not confidently resolved. This receptor was identified in a man aged 18-30 years who had mild COVID-19 (a few samples of this study predate the infection). The sample titles of this study are shuffled in the database, so cell type and time point are left out; the donor was told from shared clones. The base sequence is TGCGCCAGCAGCTTGGGAAACGCTCGCAATCAGCCCCAGCATTTT. It codes for CASSLGNARNQPQHF.